The T cell receptor beta chain under discussion was sequenced for a study of blood T cell repertoires in COVID-19. On this clone itself: No DNA is shown, since the ends of the CDR3 on it are uncertain; the CDR3 is the one TCRdb lists.

Here immunoSEQ multiplex PCR was the method, and the copy in TCRdb shows in-frame clones only, minus some. The profile shows 65,000 to 85,000 clones, 85% to 90% of them singletons. The TCR comes from a man aged 50-59 years with acute or convalescent COVID-19. Sequenced material: peripheral blood.

CDR3: CASSSSQGNQPQHF. The chain employs TRBV2 and TRBJ1-5; TRBD1 was called by the table and not checked on the DNA. CDR1 is SNHLY and CDR2 is FYNNEI in the germline V gene. Termini included, the CDR3 measures 14 amino acids.